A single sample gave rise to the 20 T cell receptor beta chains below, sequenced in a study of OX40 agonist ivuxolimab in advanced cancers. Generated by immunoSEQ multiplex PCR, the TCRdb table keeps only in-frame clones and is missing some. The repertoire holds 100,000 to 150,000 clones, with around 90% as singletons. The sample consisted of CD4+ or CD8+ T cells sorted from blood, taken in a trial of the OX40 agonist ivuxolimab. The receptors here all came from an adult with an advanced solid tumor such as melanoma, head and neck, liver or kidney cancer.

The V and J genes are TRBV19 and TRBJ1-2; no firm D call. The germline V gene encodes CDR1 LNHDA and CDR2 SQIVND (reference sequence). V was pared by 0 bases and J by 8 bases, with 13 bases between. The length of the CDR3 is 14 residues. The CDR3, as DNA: TGTGCCAGTAGTATAGATGCCGGGCGGTTCGGCTACACCTTC. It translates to CASSIDAGRFGYTF.

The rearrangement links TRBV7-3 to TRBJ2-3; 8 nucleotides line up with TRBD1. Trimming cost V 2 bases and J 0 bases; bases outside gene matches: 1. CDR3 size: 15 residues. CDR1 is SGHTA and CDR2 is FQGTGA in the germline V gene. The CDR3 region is CASSLGQGSTDTQYF. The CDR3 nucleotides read TGTGCCAGCAGCTTAGGACAGGGAAGCACAGATACGCAGTATTTT. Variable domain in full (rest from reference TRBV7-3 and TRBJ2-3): GAGVSQTPSNKVTEKGKYVELRCDPISGHTALYWYRQSLGQGPEFLIYFQGTGAADDSGLPNDRFFAVRPEGSVSTLKIQRTERGDSAVYLCASSLGQGSTDTQYFGPGTRLTVL.

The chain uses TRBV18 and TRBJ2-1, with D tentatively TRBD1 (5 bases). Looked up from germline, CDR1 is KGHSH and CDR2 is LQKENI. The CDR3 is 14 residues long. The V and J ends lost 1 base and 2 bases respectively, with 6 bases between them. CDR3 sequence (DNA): TGTGCCAGCTCACCACAGGGGACCTACAATGAGCAGTTCTTC. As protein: CASSPQGTYNEQFF.

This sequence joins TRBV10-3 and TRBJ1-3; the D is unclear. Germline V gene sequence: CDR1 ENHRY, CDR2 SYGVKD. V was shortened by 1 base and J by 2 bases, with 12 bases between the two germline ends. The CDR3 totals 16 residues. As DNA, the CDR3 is TGTGCCATCAGTGAGTTAGTCACTACTCCTGGAAACACCATATATTTT. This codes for CAISELVTTPGNTIYF.

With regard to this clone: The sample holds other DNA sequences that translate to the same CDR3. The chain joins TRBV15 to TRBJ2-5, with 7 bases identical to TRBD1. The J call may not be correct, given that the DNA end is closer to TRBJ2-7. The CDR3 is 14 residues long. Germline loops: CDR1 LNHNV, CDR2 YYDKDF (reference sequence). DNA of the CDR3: TGTGCCACCAGCAGAGGCCGGGACAGCTACGAGCAGTACTTC. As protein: CATSRGRDSYEQYF.

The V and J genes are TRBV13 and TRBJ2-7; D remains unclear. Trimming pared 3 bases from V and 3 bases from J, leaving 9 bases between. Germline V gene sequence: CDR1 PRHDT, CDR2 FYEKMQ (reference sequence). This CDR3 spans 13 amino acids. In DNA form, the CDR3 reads TGTGCCAGCAGCTTCTGGGGATACTACGAGCAGTACTTC. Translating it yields CASSFWGYYEQYF.

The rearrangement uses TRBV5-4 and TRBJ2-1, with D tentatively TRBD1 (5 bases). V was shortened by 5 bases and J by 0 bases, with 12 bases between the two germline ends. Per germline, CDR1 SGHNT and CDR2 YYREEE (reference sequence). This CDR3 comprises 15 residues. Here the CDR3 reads CASSSGAGSYNEQFF. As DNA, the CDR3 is TGTGCCAGCAGTTCTGGGGCTGGCTCCTACAATGAGCAGTTCTTC.

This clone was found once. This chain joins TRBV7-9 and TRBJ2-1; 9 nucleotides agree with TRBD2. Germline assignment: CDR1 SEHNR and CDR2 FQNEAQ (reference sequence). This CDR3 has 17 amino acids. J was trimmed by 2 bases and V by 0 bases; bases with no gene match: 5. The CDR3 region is CASSLAVREGPYNEQFF. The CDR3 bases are TGTGCCAGCAGCTTAGCGGTGCGGGAGGGCCCCTACAATGAGCAGTTCTTC.

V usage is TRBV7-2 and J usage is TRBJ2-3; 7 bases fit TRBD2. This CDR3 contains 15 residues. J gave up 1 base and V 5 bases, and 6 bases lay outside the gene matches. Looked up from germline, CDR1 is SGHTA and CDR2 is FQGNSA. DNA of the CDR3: TGTGCCAGCAGCCAGGGAGGGTCCGGCACAGATACGCAGTATTTT. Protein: CASSQGGSGTDTQYF.

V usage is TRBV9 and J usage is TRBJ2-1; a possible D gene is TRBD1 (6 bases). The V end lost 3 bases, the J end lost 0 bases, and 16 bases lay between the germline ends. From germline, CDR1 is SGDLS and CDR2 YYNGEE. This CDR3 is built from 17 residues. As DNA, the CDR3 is TGTGCCAGCAGCGGAGTACAGGGTTTGGGCTCCTACAATGAGCAGTTCTTC. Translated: CASSGVQGLGSYNEQFF.

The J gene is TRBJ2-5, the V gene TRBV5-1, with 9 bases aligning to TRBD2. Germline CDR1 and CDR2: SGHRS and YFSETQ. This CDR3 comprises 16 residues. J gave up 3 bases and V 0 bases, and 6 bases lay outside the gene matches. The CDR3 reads CASSLGRGRAEETQYF. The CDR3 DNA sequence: TGCGCCAGCAGCTTGGGTCGCGGGAGGGCCGAAGAGACCCAGTACTTC.

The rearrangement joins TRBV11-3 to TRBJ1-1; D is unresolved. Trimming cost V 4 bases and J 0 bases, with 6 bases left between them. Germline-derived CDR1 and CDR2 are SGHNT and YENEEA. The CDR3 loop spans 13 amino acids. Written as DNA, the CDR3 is TGTGCCAGCAGCTCAGCAGTGAACACTGAAGCTTTCTTT. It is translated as CASSSAVNTEAFF.

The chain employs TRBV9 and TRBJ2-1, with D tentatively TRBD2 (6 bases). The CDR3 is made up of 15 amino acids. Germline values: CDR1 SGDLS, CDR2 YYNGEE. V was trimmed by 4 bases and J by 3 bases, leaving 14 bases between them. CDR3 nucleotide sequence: TGTGCCAGCAGCATCGGAGGGCCACTCTACAATGAGCAGTTCTTC. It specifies CASSIGGPLYNEQFF.

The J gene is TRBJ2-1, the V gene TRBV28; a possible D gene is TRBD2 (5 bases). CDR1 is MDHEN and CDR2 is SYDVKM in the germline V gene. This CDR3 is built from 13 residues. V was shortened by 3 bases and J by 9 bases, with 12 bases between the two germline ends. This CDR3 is CASSFPQSGEQFF. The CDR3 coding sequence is TGTGCCAGCAGTTTCCCCCAAAGCGGTGAGCAGTTCTTC.

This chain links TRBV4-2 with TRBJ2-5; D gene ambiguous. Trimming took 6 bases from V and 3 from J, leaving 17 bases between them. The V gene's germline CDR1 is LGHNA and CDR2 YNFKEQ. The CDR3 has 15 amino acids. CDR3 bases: TGTGCCAGCAGTCCCCTCGGCGCAGAAAAAGAGACCCAGTACTTC. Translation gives CASSPLGAEKETQYF.

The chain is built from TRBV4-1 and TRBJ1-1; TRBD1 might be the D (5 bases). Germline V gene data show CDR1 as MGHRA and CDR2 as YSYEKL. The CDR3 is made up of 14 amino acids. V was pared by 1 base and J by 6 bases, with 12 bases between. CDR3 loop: CASSQGTGRAEAFF. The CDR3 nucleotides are TGCGCCAGCAGCCAAGGTACAGGCCGTGCTGAAGCTTTCTTT.

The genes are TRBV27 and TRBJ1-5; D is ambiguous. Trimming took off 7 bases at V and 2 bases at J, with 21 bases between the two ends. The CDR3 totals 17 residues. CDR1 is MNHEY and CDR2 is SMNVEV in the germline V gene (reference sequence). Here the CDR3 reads CASNENFRSRRNQPQHF. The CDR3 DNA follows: TGTGCCAGCAACGAAAATTTCAGGAGTCGGCGCAATCAGCCCCAGCATTTT.

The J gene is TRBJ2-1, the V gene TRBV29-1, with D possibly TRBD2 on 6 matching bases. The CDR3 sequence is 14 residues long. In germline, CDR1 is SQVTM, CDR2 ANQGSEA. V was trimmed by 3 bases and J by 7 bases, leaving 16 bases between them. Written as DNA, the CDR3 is TGCAGCGTTGAGTTCGGTAGCGGCTCGAATGAGCAGTTCTTC. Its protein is CSVEFGSGSNEQFF.

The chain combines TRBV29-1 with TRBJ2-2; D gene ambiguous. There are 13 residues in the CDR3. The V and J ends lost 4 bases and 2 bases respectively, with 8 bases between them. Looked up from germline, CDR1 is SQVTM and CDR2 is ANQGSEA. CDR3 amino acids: CSVGTHNTGELFF. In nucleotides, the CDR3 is TGCAGCGTTGGAACTCACAACACCGGGGAGCTGTTTTTT.

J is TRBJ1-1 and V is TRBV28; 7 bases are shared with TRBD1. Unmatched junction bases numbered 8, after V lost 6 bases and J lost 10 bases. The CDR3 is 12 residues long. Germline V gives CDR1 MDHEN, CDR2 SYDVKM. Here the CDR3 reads CASRGGERGAFF. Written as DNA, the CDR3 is TGTGCCAGCAGAGGGGGCGAGCGGGGAGCTTTCTTT.